These T cell receptor beta chains were read from a single sample in a study of blood T cell repertoires in COVID-19. Clones were sequenced by immunoSEQ multiplex PCR, and TCRdb holds only the in-frame ones, with some missing. The sample has nearly 400,000 clones, around 92% seen once. What was sequenced was PBMCs or T cells enriched from blood (not recorded which). These receptor sequences come from a woman in her twenties or thirties who had recovered from COVID-19. The CDR3 runs from the conserved cysteine through the conserved F or W. Fields, in order: clone size, CDR3 length, D gene, J gene, V gene, CDR3 DNA, CDR3 protein. D genes are given only for firm matches. Size is omitted from some rows. Given values are once, few, many or a class for expanded clones.

. | 15 | . | TRBJ2-2 | TRBV20-1 | TGCAGTGCTAGTTCGGGGAAACCGAACACCGGGGAGCTGTTTTTT | CSASSGKPNTGELFF
. | 13 | TRBD1 | TRBJ2-2 | TRBV30 | TGTGCCTACGGACAGGGGCGGACCGGGGAGCTGTTTTTT | CAYGQGRTGELFF
. | 15 | TRBD1 | TRBJ1-5 | TRBV5-1 | TGCGCCAGCAGCCGGACAGGGGCCGTCAATCAGCCCCAGCATTTT | CASSRTGAVNQPQHF
. | 11 | . | TRBJ2-7 | TRBV2 | TGTGCCAGCAGTTTAGTATACGAGCAGTACTTC | CASSLVYEQYF
. | 14 | TRBD1 | TRBJ1-1 | TRBV10-3 | TGTGCCATCAGAAGACAGGGCCTGAACACTGAAGCTTTCTTT | CAIRRQGLNTEAFF
. | 14 | TRBD1 | TRBJ1-3 | TRBV10-3 | TGTGCCATCAGAACAGGGGGCTCTGGAAACACCATATATTTT | CAIRTGGSGNTIYF
. | 11 | TRBD1 | TRBJ1-1 | TRBV20-1 | TGCAGTGCTGGGACAGAAGGTGAAGCTTTCTTT | CSAGTEGEAFF
. | 16 | . | TRBJ1-2 | TRBV27 | TGTGCCAGCAGTTCTAGATTACAGGGAGTTAACTATGGCTACACCTTC | CASSSRLQGVNYGYTF
. | 20 | TRBD1 | TRBJ2-2 | TRBV4-3 | TGCGCCAGCAGCCAAGATCTTAAGGCCCCGGGACAGGGGGTTGAGGGGGAGCTGTTTTTT | CASSQDLKAPGQGVEGELFF
once | 17 | TRBD1 | TRBJ1-6 | TRBV28 | TGTGCCAGCAGTTATAGCCAGGGGGCCAGCGGGTATTCACCCCTCCACTTT | CASSYSQGASGYSPLHF